A selection of T cell receptor beta chains follows, all from one sample in a study of blood T cell repertoires in COVID-19. Clones were sequenced by immunoSEQ multiplex PCR, and TCRdb holds only the in-frame ones, with some missing. The sample consists of some 50,000 clones, 87% of them appearing once. The specimen was peripheral blood. The origin of the receptors is a human donor in a cohort sampled during active COVID-19. Both conserved end residues are part of each CDR3. D genes are given only for firm matches. Not every row has a clone size; where given, it reads once, few, many or a size class.

cdr3_length | d_call | j_call | clone_size | v_call | cdr3_aa | cdr3_nt
11 | . | TRBJ1-2 | . | TRBV6-2/TRBV6-3 | CASSYGEGYTF | TGTGCCAGCAGTTACGGGGAGGGCTACACCTTC
15 | TRBD2 | TRBJ2-7 | . | TRBV11-3 | CASSSFSGGTYEQYF | TGTGCCAGCAGCTCATTTAGCGGGGGGACCTACGAGCAGTACTTC
15 | TRBD2 | TRBJ2-7 | . | TRBV9 | CASSSGTSASYEQYF | TGTGCCAGCAGCTCCGGGACTAGCGCTTCCTACGAGCAGTACTTC
15 | TRBD1 | TRBJ1-2 | . | TRBV27 | CASSLEGTEFYGYTF | TGTGCCAGCAGTTTAGAAGGGACAGAGTTCTATGGCTACACCTTC
13 | . | TRBJ2-1 | . | TRBV6-5 | CASSYLRSDEQFF | TGTGCCAGCAGTTACTTAAGGAGCGATGAGCAGTTCTTC
14 | . | TRBJ1-4 | . | TRBV2 | CASSENRVGEKLFF | TGTGCCAGCAGTGAAAACAGGGTGGGTGAAAAACTGTTTTTT
15 | TRBD2 | TRBJ2-7 | . | TRBV27 | CASSTQLGSGGEQYF | TGTGCCAGCAGTACCCAACTAGGTTCGGGGGGGGAGCAGTACTTC
15 | TRBD1 | TRBJ1-1 | . | TRBV7-9 | CASSPDRGRNTEAFF | TGTGCCAGCAGCCCAGACAGGGGGCGGAACACTGAAGCTTTCTTT
15 | . | TRBJ2-1 | once | TRBV21-1 | CASRLRRREDNEQFF | TGTGCCAGCCGCCTTAGAAGGCGGGAGGACAATGAGCAGTTCTTC
14 | . | TRBJ2-7 | . | TRBV29-1 | CSVVEYGGTNEQYF | TGCAGCGTTGTGGAGTATGGGGGGACCAACGAGCAGTACTTC
19 | . | TRBJ2-6 | . | TRBV30 | CAWSVPGTLPLSGANVLTF | TGTGCCTGGAGTGTACCAGGGACACTTCCTTTGAGTGGGGCCAACGTCCTGACTTTC
16 | . | TRBJ2-7 | . | TRBV5-1 | CASSPSPGIGGYEQYF | TGCGCCAGCAGCCCCAGCCCGGGGATAGGTGGCTACGAGCAGTACTTC
16 | TRBD2 | TRBJ2-3 | . | TRBV5-4 | CASSERLAGTIDTQYF | TGTGCCAGCAGCGAGCGACTAGCGGGAACGATAGATACGCAGTATTTT
14 | . | TRBJ2-7 | . | TRBV5-6 | CASAEGGNPYEQYF | TGTGCCAGTGCGGAGGGGGGGAACCCCTACGAGCAGTACTTC
14 | . | TRBJ2-2 | . | TRBV6-4 | CASSPEGEAGELFF | TGTGCCAGCAGCCCCGAGGGAGAAGCCGGGGAGCTGTTTTTT
15 | TRBD1 | TRBJ2-7 | few | TRBV27 | CASSSSGTGILEQYF | TGTGCCAGCAGTTCCTCCGGGACAGGGATTTTGGAGCAGTACTTC
14 | TRBD1 | TRBJ2-5 | few | TRBV6-5 | CASSAQGEEETQYF | TGTGCCAGCAGCGCACAGGGGGAAGAAGAGACCCAGTACTTC
16 | . | TRBJ2-7 | few | TRBV3-1/TRBV3-2 | CASSQRRLGLRYEQYF | TGTGCCAGCAGCCAAAGAAGGCTAGGACTCAGGTACGAGCAGTACTTC
14 | . | TRBJ2-7 | . | TRBV27 | CASSLTPGSYEQYF | TGTGCCAGCAGCCTCACGCCGGGGTCCTACGAGCAGTACTTC
15 | . | TRBJ1-2 | . | TRBV14 | CASSQDRGGRHGYTF | TGTGCCAGCAGCCAAGATAGGGGGGGCCGGCATGGCTACACCTTC
15 | . | TRBJ2-7 | once | TRBV28 | CASSLMGQGGDEQYF | TGTGCCAGCAGTTTAATGGGTCAGGGAGGAGACGAGCAGTACTTC
16 | TRBD2 | TRBJ2-2 | once | TRBV11-2 | CASSLRLAGNTGELFF | TGTGCCAGCAGCTTACGGCTAGCGGGAAACACCGGGGAGCTGTTTTTT
16 | . | TRBJ2-7 | . | TRBV21-1 | CASSKWRLAGVGEQYF | TGTGCCAGCAGCAAATGGAGACTAGCGGGAGTAGGCGAGCAGTACTTC
15 | . | TRBJ1-5 | . | TRBV6-1 | CASSEAGGGNQPQHF | TGTGCCAGCAGTGAGGCCGGGGGAGGCAATCAGCCCCAGCATTTT
11 | . | TRBJ2-3 | . | TRBV2 | CASADTDTQYF | TGTGCCAGCGCGGATACAGATACGCAGTATTTT
14 | TRBD2 | TRBJ2-7 | . | TRBV9 | CASASGAETYEQYF | TGTGCCAGCGCGAGCGGGGCCGAAACCTACGAGCAGTACTTC
15 | . | TRBJ2-3 | . | TRBV7-2 | CASSLVAVDTDTQYF | TGTGCCAGCAGCTTAGTGGCGGTGGACACAGATACGCAGTATTTT
17 | TRBD2 | TRBJ2-7 | few | TRBV30 | CAWSDPLKDSGRHEQYF | TGTGCCTGGAGTGACCCCCTAAAGGATAGCGGGAGACACGAGCAGTACTTC
17 | . | TRBJ2-7 | . | TRBV5-1 | CASSLITSQAGTYEQYF | TGCGCCAGCAGCTTGATCACGTCACAGGCAGGCACCTACGAGCAGTACTTC
14 | . | TRBJ1-1 | . | TRBV4-3 | CASSQLLGATEAFF | TGCGCCAGCAGCCAGTTACTGGGCGCGACTGAAGCTTTCTTT
17 | TRBD1 | TRBJ1-3 | . | TRBV11-2 | CASSSLTGGFSGNTIYF | TGTGCCAGCAGCTCCCTGACAGGGGGGTTCTCTGGAAACACCATATATTTT
17 | . | TRBJ2-2 | . | TRBV24-1 | CATSDLQGQGFTGELFF | TGTGCCACCAGTGATTTGCAAGGGCAGGGCTTCACCGGGGAGCTGTTTTTT
16 | TRBD2 | TRBJ2-6 | . | TRBV10-3 | CAARFGGVSGANVLTF | TGTGCCGCCCGTTTTGGGGGGGTCTCTGGGGCCAACGTCCTGACTTTC
15 | TRBD2 | TRBJ2-1 | . | TRBV7-3 | CASSYELAGYNEQFF | TGTGCCAGCAGCTATGAGCTAGCGGGTTATAATGAGCAGTTCTTC
17 | TRBD2 | TRBJ2-4 | . | TRBV28 | CASAREGGVPRGNIQYF | TGTGCCAGCGCCCGGGAGGGAGGTGTCCCGAGGGGGAACATTCAGTACTTC
15 | TRBD1 | TRBJ2-7 | once | TRBV6-5 | CASSSQRTGSYEQYF | TGTGCCAGCAGTTCCCAGAGGACAGGTTCCTACGAGCAGTACTTC
14 | . | TRBJ1-3 | few | TRBV9 | CASSVTDSGNTIYF | TGTGCCAGCAGCGTGACAGACTCTGGAAACACCATATATTTT
13 | . | TRBJ1-2 | . | TRBV6-1 | CASSEARDWGYTF | TGTGCCAGCAGTGAAGCTCGGGACTGGGGCTACACCTTC
14 | TRBD2 | TRBJ2-5 | . | TRBV5-4 | CASSFSGGQETQYF | TGTGCCAGCAGCTTTAGCGGGGGGCAAGAGACCCAGTACTTC
19 | TRBD1 | TRBJ2-3 | . | TRBV9 | CASSVGGWGSTGGTDTQYF | TGTGCCAGCAGCGTAGGAGGTTGGGGGTCTACAGGGGGCACAGATACGCAGTATTTT